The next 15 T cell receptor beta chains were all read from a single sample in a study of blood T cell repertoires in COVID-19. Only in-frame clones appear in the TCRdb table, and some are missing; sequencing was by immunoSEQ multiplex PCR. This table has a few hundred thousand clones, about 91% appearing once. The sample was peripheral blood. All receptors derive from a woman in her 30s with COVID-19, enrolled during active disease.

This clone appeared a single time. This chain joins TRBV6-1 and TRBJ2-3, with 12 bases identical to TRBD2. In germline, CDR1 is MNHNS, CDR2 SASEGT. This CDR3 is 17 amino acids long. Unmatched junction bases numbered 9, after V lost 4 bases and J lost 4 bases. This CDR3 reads CASSGLVGLAGSDTQYF. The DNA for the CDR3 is TGTGCCAGCAGTGGGTTAGTTGGACTAGCGGGGTCAGATACGCAGTATTTT.

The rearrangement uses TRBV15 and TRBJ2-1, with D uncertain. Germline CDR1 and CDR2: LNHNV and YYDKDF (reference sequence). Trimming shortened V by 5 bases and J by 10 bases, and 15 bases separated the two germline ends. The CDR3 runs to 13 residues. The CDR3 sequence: CATSLREAREQFF. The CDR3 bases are TGTGCCACCAGCCTAAGAGAGGCGCGGGAGCAGTTCTTC.

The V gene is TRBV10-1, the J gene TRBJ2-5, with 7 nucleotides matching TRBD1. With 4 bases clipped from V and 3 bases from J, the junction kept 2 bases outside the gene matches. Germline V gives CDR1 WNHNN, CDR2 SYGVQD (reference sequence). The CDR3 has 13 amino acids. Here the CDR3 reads CASSGDRKETQYF. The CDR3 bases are TGCGCCAGCAGTGGGGACAGAAAAGAGACCCAGTACTTC.

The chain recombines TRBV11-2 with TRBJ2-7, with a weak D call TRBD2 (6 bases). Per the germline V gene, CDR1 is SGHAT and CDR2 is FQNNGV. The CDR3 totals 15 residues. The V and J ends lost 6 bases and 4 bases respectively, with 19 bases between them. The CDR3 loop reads CASRPGGLASYEQYF. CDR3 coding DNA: TGTGCCAGCAGACCTGGCGGGCTAGCGTCGTACGAGCAGTACTTC.

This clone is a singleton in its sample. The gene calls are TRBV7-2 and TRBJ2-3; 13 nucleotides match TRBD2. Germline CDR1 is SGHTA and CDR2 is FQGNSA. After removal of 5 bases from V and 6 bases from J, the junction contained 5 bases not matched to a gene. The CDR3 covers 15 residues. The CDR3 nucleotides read TGTGCCAGCAGCCGGACTAGCGGGAGTAGCGATACGCAGTATTTT. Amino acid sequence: CASSRTSGSSDTQYF.

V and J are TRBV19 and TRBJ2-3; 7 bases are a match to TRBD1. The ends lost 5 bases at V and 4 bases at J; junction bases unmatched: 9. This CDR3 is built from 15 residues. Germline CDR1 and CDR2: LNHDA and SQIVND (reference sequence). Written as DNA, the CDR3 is TGTGCCAGTAGTCCAAGACAGGGTGCGGCAGATACGCAGTATTTT. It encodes CASSPRQGAADTQYF.

CDR3 sequence reads: CAIRLQGERTDTQYF. Written as DNA, the CDR3 is TGTGCCATCAGGTTACAGGGAGAGCGCACAGATACGCAGTATTTT. This chain links TRBV10-3 with TRBJ2-3; D is possibly TRBD1 (6 bases). The V and J ends lost 6 bases and 1 base respectively, with 14 bases between them. The CDR3 runs to 15 residues. CDR1 ENHRY and CDR2 SYGVKD come from the germline V gene.

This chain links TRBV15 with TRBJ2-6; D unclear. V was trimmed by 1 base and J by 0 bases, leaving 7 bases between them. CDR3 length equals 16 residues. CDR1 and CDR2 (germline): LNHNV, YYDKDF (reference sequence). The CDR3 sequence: CATSRARSSGANVLTF. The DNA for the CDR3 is TGTGCCACCAGCAGAGCCAGAAGCTCTGGGGCCAACGTCCTGACTTTC.

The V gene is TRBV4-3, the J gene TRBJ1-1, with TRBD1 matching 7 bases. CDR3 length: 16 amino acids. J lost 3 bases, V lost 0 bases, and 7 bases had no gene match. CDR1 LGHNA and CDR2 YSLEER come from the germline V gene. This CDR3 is CASSQEAGGYYTEAFF. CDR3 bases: TGCGCCAGCAGCCAAGAGGCAGGGGGTTACTACACTGAAGCTTTCTTT.

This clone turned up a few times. CDR3 sequence (DNA): TGTGCCAGCAGCCCCCGTTTGAGACTAGCGGGAACCTACGAGCAGTACGTC. Its protein is CASSPRLRLAGTYEQYV. The J gene is TRBJ2-7, the V gene TRBV7-8, with TRBD2 matching 11 bases. Germline V gene sequence: CDR1 SGHVS, CDR2 FQNEAQ. The CDR3 consists of 17 residues. Losses at the gene ends were 5 bases for V and 2 bases for J; bases not matched to a gene: 11.

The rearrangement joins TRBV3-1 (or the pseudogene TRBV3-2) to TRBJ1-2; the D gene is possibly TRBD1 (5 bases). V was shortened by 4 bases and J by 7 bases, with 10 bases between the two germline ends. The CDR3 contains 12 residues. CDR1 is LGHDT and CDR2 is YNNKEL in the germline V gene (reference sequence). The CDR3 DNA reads TGTGCCAGCAGCCCCCTCGGGGGTGGCTACACCTTC. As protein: CASSPLGGGYTF.

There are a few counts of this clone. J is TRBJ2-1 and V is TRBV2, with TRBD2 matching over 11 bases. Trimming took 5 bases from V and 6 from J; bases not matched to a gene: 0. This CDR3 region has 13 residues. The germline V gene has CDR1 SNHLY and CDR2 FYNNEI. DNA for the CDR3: TGTGCCAGCAGTCTAGCGGGGGGCAATGAGCAGTTCTTC. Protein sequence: CASSLAGGNEQFF. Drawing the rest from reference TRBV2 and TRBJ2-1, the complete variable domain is EPEVTQTPSHQVTQMGQEVILRCVPISNHLYFYWYRQILGQKVEFLVSFYNNEISEKSEIFDDQFSVERPDGSNFTLKIRSTKLEDSAMYFCASSLAGGNEQFFGPGTRLTVL.

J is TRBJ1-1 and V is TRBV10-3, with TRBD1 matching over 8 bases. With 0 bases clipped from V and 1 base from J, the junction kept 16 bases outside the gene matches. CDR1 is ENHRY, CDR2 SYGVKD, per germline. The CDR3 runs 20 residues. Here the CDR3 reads CAISESKRTGLLQRNTEAFF. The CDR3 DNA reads TGTGCCATCAGTGAGTCGAAACGGACAGGGTTACTTCAAAGGAACACTGAAGCTTTCTTT.

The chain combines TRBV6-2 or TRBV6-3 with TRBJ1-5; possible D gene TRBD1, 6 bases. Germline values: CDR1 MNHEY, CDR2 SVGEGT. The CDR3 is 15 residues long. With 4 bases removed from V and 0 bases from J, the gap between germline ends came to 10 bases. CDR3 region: CASSWGPYSNQPQHF. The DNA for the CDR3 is TGTGCCAGCAGTTGGGGGCCGTATAGCAATCAGCCCCAGCATTTT.

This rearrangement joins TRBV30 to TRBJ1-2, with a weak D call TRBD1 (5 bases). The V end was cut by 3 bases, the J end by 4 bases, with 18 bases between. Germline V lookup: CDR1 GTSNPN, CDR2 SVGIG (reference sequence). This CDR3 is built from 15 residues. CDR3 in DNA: TGTGCCTGGAGCGGTCAGGGTAGGAACTCCTATGGCTACACCTTC. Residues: CAWSGQGRNSYGYTF.